Sequencing of this TCR beta chain was carried out in a study of Tregs in tolerant kidney transplant recipients. This CDR3 is 14 amino acids long. From germline, CDR1 is SGHRS and CDR2 YFSETQ. With 4 bases clipped from V and 16 bases from J, the junction kept 15 bases outside the gene matches. Unstimulated regulatory T cells (CD4+CD25+CD127-), CD4+CD25- non-regulatory cells, CD4 and CD8 cells were FACS-sorted from thawed PBMCs. In its sample, this clone was seen once. Its antigen is unidentified. Study-level findings and limits: This study did not directly address biological reproducibility.

Clones were sequenced by immunoSEQ multiplex PCR, and TCRdb holds only the in-frame ones, with some missing. The data contain 200,000 to 300,000 clones, roughly 84% of them seen just once; the ten biggest clones take up under 0.65%. The chain links TRBV5-1 to TRBJ2-1, with 9 nucleotides matching TRBD2. The sample consisted of CD4+ T cells from blood. This TCR was sampled from a human donor in good health. As DNA, the CDR3 is TGCGCCAGCAGCCCTTACGGTGTAGCGGGGGTGCGTTTCTTC. Translation: CASSPYGVAGVRFF.